The source of this T cell receptor beta chain is a study of identical twins' blood T cells. The CDR3 spans 13 residues. Germline V gene lookup returns CDR1 MNHEY and CDR2 SVGAGI. V was shortened by 1 base and J by 4 bases, with 7 bases between the two germline ends. General study findings and limits: Even for out-of-frame TCRbeta, twins reportedly shared V gene usage much more than unrelated donors. Top TCRbeta clonotypes were shared more with twin than unrelated donors.

On this clonotype: What it binds is unknown.

Libraries were made from RNA as TCR cDNA, using a modified protocol. TCRdb processed the 5' RACE reads anew with MiXCR; each CDR3 protein has one entry. The table shows 350,000 to 450,000 distinct CDR3 sequences, with roughly 30% occurring only once. Six healthy women, forming three identical twin pairs, donated samples. The specimen was PBMCs. The receptor's source is a woman aged 18 to 55 in good health. The V gene is TRBV6-5, the J gene TRBJ1-1; D call uncertain. CDR3 sequence: CASSYWVGTEAFF. The DNA for the CDR3 is TGTGCCAGCAGTTACTGGGTAGGCACTGAAGCTTTCTTT.